These 19 T cell receptor beta chains were all obtained from the same sample, sequenced in a study of blood T cell repertoires in COVID-19. Assay used: immunoSEQ multiplex PCR; TCRdb lists only in-frame clones, some missing. The sample shows 100,000 to 150,000 clones, around 85% of them seen only once. The sample taken for sequencing was peripheral blood. Receptors were obtained from a woman older than 75 with acute or convalescent COVID-19.

V usage is TRBV18 and J usage is TRBJ1-1, with 9 bases matching TRBD1. This CDR3 is 12 amino acids long. V trimming: 3 bases; J trimming: 11 bases; junction bases outside the gene matches: 4. Germline values: CDR1 KGHSH, CDR2 LQKENI. The CDR3 bases are TGTGCCAGCTCACCGGGACAGGGTTACGCTTTCTTT. The encoded protein is CASSPGQGYAFF. Using reference TRBV18 and TRBJ1-1 for the parts outside the CDR3, the full variable domain is NAGVMQNPRHLVRRRGQEARLRCSPMKGHSHVYWYRQLPEEGLKFMVYLQKENIIDESGMPKERFSAEFPKEGPSILRIQQVVRGDSAAYFCASSPGQGYAFFGQGTRLTVV.

The gene calls are TRBV18 and TRBJ2-3; 7 bases align to TRBD1. Per the germline V gene, CDR1 is KGHSH and CDR2 is LQKENI. V was clipped by 5 bases and J by 0 bases; unmatched bases: 5. This CDR3 is 15 amino acids long. The CDR3, as DNA: TGTGCCAGCTCAAGGGGGCAGGGGAGCACAGATACGCAGTATTTT. Amino acid sequence: CASSRGQGSTDTQYF.

The gene calls are TRBV4-1 and TRBJ2-6, with TRBD1 as a possible D gene (6 bases). Looked up from germline, CDR1 is MGHRA and CDR2 is YSYEKL. Trimming left V 1 base short and J 2 bases short, with 12 bases between. CDR3 size: 17 residues. This CDR3 is CASSQATQGAGANVLTF. The CDR3 DNA reads as TGCGCCAGCAGCCAAGCCACACAGGGAGCTGGGGCCAACGTCCTGACTTTC.

The chain recombines TRBV12-3 or TRBV12-4 with TRBJ1-2; D might be TRBD1 (5 bases). The CDR3 is 13 residues long. V was clipped by 1 base and J by 8 bases, with 11 bases between them. The CDR3, as DNA: TGTGCCAGCAGTTTAGGCCAGGGTGGGGGCTACACCTTC. Its translation: CASSLGQGGGYTF.

The rearrangement joins TRBV21-1 to TRBJ2-1; the table names TRBD2, a call not compared with the DNA. TRBV21-1 counts as a pseudogene. This CDR3 is 15 amino acids long. CDR3 region: CASSNGTSGSNEQFF. CDR3 DNA: TGTGCCAGCAGCAATGGAACTAGCGGGAGCAATGAGCAGTTCTTC.

The genes are TRBV18 and TRBJ1-4, with D unresolved. The CDR3 spans 14 residues. The germline CDR1 and CDR2 sequences are KGHSH and LQKENI. Trimming took off 6 bases at V and 8 bases at J, with 16 bases between the two ends. The CDR3 protein is CASSAFSGREKLFF. The CDR3 nucleotides read TGTGCCAGCTCCGCGTTCTCAGGTCGGGAAAAACTGTTTTTT.

The chain has TRBV19 and TRBJ2-1, with 10 nucleotides matching TRBD2. Germline CDR1 LNHDA, CDR2 SQIVND (reference sequence). With 3 bases clipped from V and 7 bases from J, the junction kept 6 bases outside the gene matches. The CDR3 length is 15 residues. CDR3 region: CASSIWASGRNEQFF. The CDR3 DNA reads as TGTGCCAGTAGTATCTGGGCTAGCGGGAGAAATGAGCAGTTCTTC.

This clone was found once. The rearrangement uses TRBV10-3 and TRBJ1-1, with 7 nucleotides matching TRBD1. Looked up from germline, CDR1 is ENHRY and CDR2 is SYGVKD. This CDR3 is 14 amino acids long. Losses at the gene ends were 6 bases for V and 9 bases for J; bases not matched to a gene: 13. CDR3 nucleotides: TGTGCCATCAGGGATTTGACCCGGGACAGAAAAGCTTTCTTT. It translates to CAIRDLTRDRKAFF.

To note about this clone: Other DNA sequences in the sample encode the same CDR3. The chain links TRBV18 to TRBJ1-1; weak D call: TRBD1 (6 bases). Per the germline V gene, CDR1 is KGHSH and CDR2 is LQKENI. Trimming pared 3 bases from V and 0 bases from J, leaving 8 bases between. The length of the CDR3 is 14 residues. CDR3 DNA sequence: TGTGCCAGCTCACCGGACAGACTGAACACTGAAGCTTTCTTT. Its protein is CASSPDRLNTEAFF.

This CDR3 is CASNRAPFSREMVEQFF. The CDR3 DNA follows: TGCGCCAGCAATCGGGCCCCATTTTCGCGGGAGATGGTTGAGCAGTTCTTC. The chain joins TRBV5-1 to TRBJ2-1, with TRBD2 identical over 7 bases. The V gene's germline CDR1 is SGHRS and CDR2 YFSETQ. This CDR3 has 17 residues. After removal of 6 bases from V and 9 bases from J, the junction contained 21 bases not matched to a gene.

The V gene is TRBV5-1, the J gene TRBJ2-1; TRBD1 matches at 7 bases. Unmatched junction bases numbered 6, after V lost 4 bases and J lost 2 bases. This CDR3 region has 15 residues. The germline V gene encodes CDR1 SGHRS and CDR2 YFSETQ. CDR3: CASSPRQGPYNEQFF. CDR3 in DNA: TGCGCCAGCAGCCCCAGACAGGGACCCTACAATGAGCAGTTCTTC. Based on the CDR3 plus reference TRBV5-1 and TRBJ2-1, the full variable domain is KAGVTQTPRYLIKTRGQQVTLSCSPISGHRSVSWYQQTPGQGLQFLFEYFSETQRNKGNFPGRFSGRQFSNSRSEMNVSTLELGDSALYLCASSPRQGPYNEQFFGPGTRLTVL.

The CDR3 DNA sequence: TGCGCCAGCAGCCAAGATCCGACAGAAGAGACCCAGTACTTC. Translating it yields CASSQDPTEETQYF. The rearrangement uses TRBV4-3 and TRBJ2-5; D perhaps matches TRBD1 (5 bases). CDR1 LGHNA and CDR2 YSLEER come from the germline V gene. The CDR3 length is 14 residues. V lost 0 bases, J lost 3 bases, and 8 bases lay in between.

V is TRBV5-1 and J is TRBJ1-3; a possible D gene is TRBD1 (5 bases). CDR3 length: 16 amino acids. The ends were cut back, 3 bases at V and 1 base at J, with 14 bases in the middle. CDR1 is SGHRS and CDR2 is YFSETQ in the germline V gene. CDR3 sequence: CASSSQTSGSGNTIYF. CDR3 nucleotides: TGCGCCAGCAGCTCCCAAACGTCAGGGTCTGGAAACACCATATATTTT.

V gene TRBV7-2 combines with J gene TRBJ1-3; 7 bases are a match to TRBD1. CDR1 is SGHTA, CDR2 FQGNSA, per germline. CDR3 length: 15 amino acids. Trimming took 5 bases from V and 0 from J; bases not matched to a gene: 4. This CDR3 reads CASSKTGDSGNTIYF. The CDR3 nucleotides are TGTGCCAGCAGCAAAACAGGGGACTCTGGAAACACCATATATTTT.

The chain recombines TRBV18 with TRBJ1-1; 7 positions agree with TRBD1. CDR1 is KGHSH, CDR2 LQKENI, per germline. With V trimmed by 8 bases and J by 1 base, 10 bases remained unmatched. The CDR3 contains 15 residues. The DNA of the CDR3 is TGTGCCAGCCAAACTATGGGACAGAGGAACACTGAAGCTTTCTTT. Residues: CASQTMGQRNTEAFF.

The CDR3 DNA follows: TGTGCCAGCAGCCTTACCACGACCAGGGCAGATACGCAGTATTTT. Its translation: CASSLTTTRADTQYF. This sequence joins TRBV5-4 and TRBJ2-3; maybe TRBD1 (5 bases). The CDR3 spans 15 residues. V lost 4 bases and J 4 bases, leaving 16 bases between the germline ends. The germline CDR1 and CDR2 sequences are SGHNT and YYREEE (reference sequence).

V gene TRBV29-1 combines with J gene TRBJ1-1, with D possibly being TRBD1 (6 bases). Germline V gives CDR1 SQVTM, CDR2 ANQGSEA. The CDR3 is made up of 12 amino acids. The V end lost 6 bases, the J end lost 6 bases, and 14 bases lay between the germline ends. CDR3 region: CSVLRGFAEAFF. As DNA, the CDR3 is TGCAGCGTATTGAGGGGGTTCGCTGAAGCTTTCTTT.

This chain uses TRBV5-4 with TRBJ2-7; 11 nucleotides agree with TRBD2. CDR3 length equals 15 residues. Trimming at V came to 0 bases and at J to 4 bases, leaving 3 bases not matched to a gene. Germline V lookup: CDR1 SGHNT, CDR2 YYREEE (reference sequence). The CDR3 DNA follows: TGTGCCAGCAGCTTGGATAGCGGGAGGGTTTACGAGCAGTACTTC. Translating it yields CASSLDSGRVYEQYF.

The V and J genes are TRBV12-3 or TRBV12-4 and TRBJ1-1, with TRBD1 as a possible D gene (5 bases). The ends were cut back, 6 bases at V and 4 bases at J, with 12 bases in the middle. The CDR3 consists of 13 residues. The CDR3 DNA reads as TGTGCCAGCAGCACAATAAGGGGCACTGAAGCTTTCTTT. This translates into CASSTIRGTEAFF.